The 4 T cell receptor beta chains below all came from one sample that was sequenced in a study of shared clonotypes between healthy human individuals. Here immunoSEQ multiplex PCR was the method, and the copy in TCRdb shows in-frame clones only, minus some. Of about 590,000 clones listed, about 95% are singletons. The naive CD8 fraction comprised CD45RO-negative cells positively selected for CCR7 and excluded terminally differentiated effector memory CD45RA+ cells. The specimen was naive CD8+ T cells sorted from blood. Receptor source: a woman aged 30 to 39 in good health.

J is TRBJ2-7 and V is TRBV7-6; the D is unclear. Germline V CDR1 and CDR2: SGHVS, FNYEAQ. The CDR3 sequence is 14 residues long. Trimming took 1 base from V and 4 from J, leaving 11 bases between them. DNA of the CDR3: TGTGCCAGCAGCTTAGGTGGGTCCCCTTACGAGCAGTACTTC. It translates to CASSLGGSPYEQYF.

This rearrangement joins TRBV13 to TRBJ1-1, with D tentatively TRBD1 (6 bases). Trimming took off 4 bases at V and 9 bases at J, with 12 bases between the two ends. This CDR3 is built from 12 residues. Germline CDR1 is PRHDT and CDR2 is FYEKMQ (reference sequence). This chain's CDR3 is CASSSSDSKAFF. CDR3 coding DNA: TGTGCCAGCAGCTCGTCGGACAGCAAAGCTTTCTTT.

With respect to this clone: The sample has other DNA sequences that encode this CDR3 too. V and J are TRBV30 and TRBJ2-3; 13 nucleotides line up with TRBD2. This CDR3 is 16 amino acids long. V lost 2 bases, J lost 3 bases, and 5 bases stayed unmatched. In germline, CDR1 is GTSNPN, CDR2 SVGIG (reference sequence). CDR3 coding DNA: TGTGCCTGGAGTCCAGGACTAGCGGGGGAGACAGATACGCAGTATTTT. Encoded protein: CAWSPGLAGETDTQYF. The full variable domain, rest sourced from reference TRBV30 and TRBJ2-3, is SQTIHQWPATLVQPVGSPLSLECTVEGTSNPNLYWYRQAAGRGLQLLFYSVGIGQISSEVPQNLSASRPQDRQFILSSKKLLLSDSGFYLCAWSPGLAGETDTQYFGPGTRLTVL.

The chain is built from TRBV7-9 and TRBJ2-1, with 8 bases fitting TRBD2. Losses at the gene ends were 0 bases for V and 7 bases for J; bases not matched to a gene: 5. The V gene's germline CDR1 is SEHNR and CDR2 FQNEAQ (reference sequence). The CDR3 has 15 residues. The DNA of the CDR3 is TGTGCCAGCAGCTTAGCAGCGGGAGAGGGTAATGAGCAGTTCTTC. It yields the protein CASSLAAGEGNEQFF.